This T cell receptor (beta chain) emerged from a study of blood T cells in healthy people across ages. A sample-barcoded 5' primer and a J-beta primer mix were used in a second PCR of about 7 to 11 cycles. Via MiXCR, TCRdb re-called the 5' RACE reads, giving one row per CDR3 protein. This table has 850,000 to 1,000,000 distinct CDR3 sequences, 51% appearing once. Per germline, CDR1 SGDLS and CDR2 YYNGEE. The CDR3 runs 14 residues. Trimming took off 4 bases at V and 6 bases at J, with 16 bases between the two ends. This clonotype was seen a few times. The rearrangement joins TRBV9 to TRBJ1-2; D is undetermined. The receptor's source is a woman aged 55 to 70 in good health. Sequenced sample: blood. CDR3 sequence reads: CASSSAPPRHGYTF. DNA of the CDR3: TGTGCCAGCAGCTCAGCCCCCCCGAGGCATGGCTACACCTTC.